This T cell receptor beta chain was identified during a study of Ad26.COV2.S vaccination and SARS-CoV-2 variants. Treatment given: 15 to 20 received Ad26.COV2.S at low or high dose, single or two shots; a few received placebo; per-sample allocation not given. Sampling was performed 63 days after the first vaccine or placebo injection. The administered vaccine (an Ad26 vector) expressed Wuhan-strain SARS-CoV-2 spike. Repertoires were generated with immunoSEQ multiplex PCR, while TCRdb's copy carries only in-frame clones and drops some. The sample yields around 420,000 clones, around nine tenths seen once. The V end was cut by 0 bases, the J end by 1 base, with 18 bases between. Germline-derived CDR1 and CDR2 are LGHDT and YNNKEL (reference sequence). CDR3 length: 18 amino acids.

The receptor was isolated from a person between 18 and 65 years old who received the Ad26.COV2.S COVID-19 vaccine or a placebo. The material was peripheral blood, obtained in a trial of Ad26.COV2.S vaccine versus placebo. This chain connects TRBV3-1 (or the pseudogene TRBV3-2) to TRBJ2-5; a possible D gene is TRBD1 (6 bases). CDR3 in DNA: TGTGCCAGCAGCCAAGATACAGGGACCTCGACTGTCCAAGAGACCCAGTACTTC. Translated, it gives CASSQDTGTSTVQETQYF.